A selection of T cell receptor beta chains follows, all from one sample in a study of a mutant IDH1 vaccine in newly diagnosed glioma. Measured with immunoSEQ multiplex PCR; TCRdb has only the in-frame clones, and not every one. The top ten clones hold 7% to 8.5% of a sample with 50,000 to 75,000 clones, about 81% of them seen once. For these TCRs, the target antigens are not known. The material was PBMCs, obtained from a glioma patient whose treatment included an IDH1 peptide vaccine. These receptors were taken from a woman between 45 and 65 years old with glioma. The CDR3 runs from the conserved cysteine through the conserved F or W. Fields, in order: J gene, clone size, D gene, V gene, CDR3 protein, CDR3 DNA. D genes are given only for firm matches. Not every row has a clone size; where given, it reads once, few, many or a size class.

j_call: TRBJ2-7; clone_size: -; d_call: TRBD1; v_call: TRBV19; cdr3_aa: CASTLTGGSYEQYF; cdr3_nt: TGTGCCAGTACCCTAACAGGGGGCTCTTACGAGCAGTACTTC
j_call: TRBJ1-1; clone_size: -; d_call: TRBD1; v_call: TRBV6-5; cdr3_aa: CASRPRQGTNTEAFF; cdr3_nt: TGTGCCAGCAGACCTCGACAGGGTACGAACACTGAAGCTTTCTTT
j_call: TRBJ2-2; clone_size: -; d_call: TRBD1; v_call: TRBV2; cdr3_aa: CAVPGQGEAGELFF; cdr3_nt: TGTGCCGTACCGGGACAGGGGGAAGCCGGGGAGCTGTTTTTT
j_call: TRBJ2-7; clone_size: -; d_call: -; v_call: TRBV5-4; cdr3_aa: CASSQLQGIDEQYF; cdr3_nt: TGTGCCAGCTCGCAATTACAGGGTATCGACGAGCAGTACTTC
j_call: TRBJ2-7; clone_size: -; d_call: -; v_call: TRBV5-4; cdr3_aa: CASSLGQLTYEQYF; cdr3_nt: TGTGCCAGCAGCTTGGGACAGCTTACCTACGAGCAGTACTTC
j_call: TRBJ2-2; clone_size: -; d_call: -; v_call: TRBV18; cdr3_aa: CASSLPRTSTGELFF; cdr3_nt: TGTGCCAGCTCACTACCCAGGACGAGCACCGGGGAGCTGTTTTTT
j_call: TRBJ1-5; clone_size: -; d_call: -; v_call: TRBV6-5; cdr3_aa: CASRDTGSQPQHF; cdr3_nt: TGTGCCAGCAGGGATACAGGGTCTCAGCCCCAGCATTTT
j_call: TRBJ2-7; clone_size: -; d_call: TRBD1; v_call: TRBV14; cdr3_aa: CASSPRPGQPYEQYF; cdr3_nt: TGTGCCAGCAGCCCCCGGCCGGGACAGCCATACGAGCAGTACTTC
j_call: TRBJ1-1; clone_size: -; d_call: -; v_call: TRBV5-5; cdr3_aa: CASSLATAANTEAFF; cdr3_nt: TGTGCCAGCAGCTTGGCCACCGCAGCTAACACTGAAGCTTTCTTT
j_call: TRBJ2-7; clone_size: -; d_call: TRBD1; v_call: TRBV5-1; cdr3_aa: CASSRDSAYEQYF; cdr3_nt: TGCGCCAGCAGCCGGGACAGCGCCTACGAGCAGTACTTC
j_call: TRBJ1-3; clone_size: -; d_call: TRBD1; v_call: TRBV9; cdr3_aa: CASSAWTGTGNTIYF; cdr3_nt: TGTGCCAGCAGCGCCTGGACAGGGACAGGAAACACCATATATTTT
j_call: TRBJ2-7; clone_size: -; d_call: -; v_call: TRBV27; cdr3_aa: CASSSRQGPTYVEQYF; cdr3_nt: TGTGCCAGCAGTTCCCGGCAGGGGCCAACCTACGTCGAGCAGTACTTC
j_call: TRBJ1-1; clone_size: -; d_call: -; v_call: TRBV18; cdr3_aa: CASSPSFGDTEAFF; cdr3_nt: TGTGCCAGCTCACCAAGCTTCGGAGACACTGAAGCTTTCTTT
j_call: TRBJ1-5; clone_size: -; d_call: TRBD1; v_call: TRBV2; cdr3_aa: CASSGQGNSNQPQHF; cdr3_nt: TGTGCCAGCAGTGGACAGGGGAATAGCAATCAGCCCCAGCATTTT
j_call: TRBJ2-7; clone_size: once; d_call: TRBD1; v_call: TRBV10-3; cdr3_aa: CAIKGQGIHEQYF; cdr3_nt: TGTGCCATCAAGGGACAGGGGATCCACGAGCAGTACTTC
j_call: TRBJ2-7; clone_size: -; d_call: -; v_call: TRBV25-1; cdr3_aa: CASRPAGSYEQYF; cdr3_nt: TGTGCCAGCAGACCGGCGGGCTCCTACGAGCAGTACTTC
j_call: TRBJ1-1; clone_size: -; d_call: -; v_call: TRBV4-1; cdr3_aa: CASSPSTFTEAFF; cdr3_nt: TGCGCCAGCAGCCCCTCGACATTCACTGAAGCTTTCTTT
j_call: TRBJ1-6; clone_size: -; d_call: -; v_call: TRBV14; cdr3_aa: CASSYANSPLHF; cdr3_nt: TGTGCCAGCAGCTATGCTAATTCACCCCTCCACTTT
j_call: TRBJ1-5; clone_size: once; d_call: -; v_call: TRBV6-4; cdr3_aa: CASRDRPYSNQPQHF; cdr3_nt: TGTGCCAGCAGAGACAGACCTTATAGCAATCAGCCCCAGCATTTT
j_call: TRBJ1-1; clone_size: -; d_call: TRBD1; v_call: TRBV6-6; cdr3_aa: CASTITDRDTEAFF; cdr3_nt: TGTGCCAGCACCATCACGGACAGGGACACTGAAGCTTTCTTT
j_call: TRBJ1-2; clone_size: -; d_call: -; v_call: TRBV5-8; cdr3_aa: CASSLSRSGYGYTF; cdr3_nt: TGTGCCAGCAGCTTGAGTAGGTCGGGCTATGGCTACACCTTC